Detailed here is one T cell receptor beta chain. This clone's antigen is unknown. Qualities for individual bases were not recorded, and no much larger clone is one base off. Only healthy Caucasian donors were included. Three pairs of female monozygotic twins, all aged about 18 to 30 years, made up the twin cohort. Positive isolation kits from Invitrogen were used to isolate the CD4+ and CD8+ T cell populations. The sample comes from a study of identical twins (dated by TCRdb to about 2016). For the study in its entirety: The study deep-sequenced TCR alpha and beta repertoires from monozygotic twins, unrelated adults of various ages and cord blood to test whether fetal clonotypes persist. Replicate twin experiments were performed at different times using different library preparation protocols to rule out contamination. Summary of the overall study and its limitations: Conclusions relied on cross-sectional statistical analysis, since the same donors could not be followed over many years. In monozygotic twins, recombination models systematically underestimated out-of-frame TCR alpha sharing, but the models matched the sharing seen between unrelated individuals. Zero-insertion analyses could be partly confounded by invariant T cells such as MAIT and iNKT, although diverse VJ usage argued against such confounding for most clonotypes. Compared with coincidental sharing between unrelated individuals, out-of-frame TCR alpha sequences shared between twins had an excess of sequences with low generation probability. A weaker excess of twin sharing was found in beta out-of-frame sequences because the signal-to-noise ratio was lowered by fewer shared sequences. Fewer insertions were carried by abundant cord blood beta clonotypes, a similar but weaker trend appeared in young adult naive repertoires, and no such trend appeared in memory repertoires.

The V and J ends are trimmed by 1 base and 6 bases, leaving 4 bases between them. Including the terminal cysteine and phenylalanine, the CDR3 comprises 12 residues. Only CDR3 DNA is held: 36 bases, read in frame from base 1. Per the germline V gene (reference sequence), SEHNR is the CDR1 and FQNEAQ is the CDR2. To prepare the library, 5' RACE was applied. The sample was run on an Illumina HiSeq 2000. A universal primer binding site was introduced by template switching, and a unique molecular identifier was present in the final cDNA, enabling accurate counting of TCR cDNA molecules. Specific primers in the conserved constant-segment region were used to synthesize first-strand cDNA for TCR alpha and beta chains. To control for contamination, every cDNA library was double barcoded, receiving both a SMART-Mk sample barcode and Illumina barcodes. TruSeq adapter sequences and Illumina sample barcodes were added in two successive PCR steps. The TCR alpha and beta cDNA libraries were sequenced on the Illumina HiSeq platform using custom primers. The paper's processing steps were these. Raw reads were processed with MiGEC to extract unique molecular identifiers, and MiXCR was used to determine CDR3 positions. Recombination models were inferred per individual with the repgenHMM and IGoR tools using an EM algorithm. The analysis of shared clonotypes was done with the tcR package in R, with sharing normalized by the product of cloneset sizes. To study raw recombination free of thymic and clonal selection effects, out-of-frame nonproductive sequences were analyzed. Using fastp at Q25 and MiXCR, TCRdb reprocessed the public reads and kept productive beta chains. Each entry merges the rows of one CDR3 protein and shows their most common DNA and genes. In this record, the V and J calls reflect TCRdb's handling and not the investigators' own analysis. Counted in this sample were 300,000 to 400,000 distinct CDR3 sequences; more than 9% of them appeared once. The ten largest clones take up just over 7% of the sample.

The data were also submitted as part of a second study, on yellow fever vaccine responses in identical twins. From the second report: The authors reported that the T cell response to vaccination in identical twins appeared partly convergent and partly personalized. Focusing on identical twins, the study followed the T cell clones that responded to the vaccine, and did so with precision.

This chain joins TRBV7-9 to TRBJ2-1; no D gene can be assigned with confidence. Sequenced material: CD8+ T cells sorted from blood. This receptor was taken from a woman between 18 and 30 years old in good health. CDR3 reads: CASSLDFNEQFF. The bases are TGTGCCAGCAGCTTAGACTTCAATGAGCAGTTCTTC.